This TCR beta chain was recorded in a study of T cell responses to AZD1222 COVID-19 vaccine. Germline CDR1 reads LGHDT; CDR2 reads YNNKEL (reference sequence). The CDR3 has 17 residues. The V and J ends lost 1 base and 2 bases respectively, with 15 bases between them. Clones were read by immunoSEQ multiplex PCR, and TCRdb kept only the in-frame ones, dropping some. The sample shows some 190,000 clones, about 94% of them seen only once. The receptor's source is an adult who received the MenACWY meningococcal vaccine as a control. This specimen consisted of peripheral blood, obtained 28 days after the second dose of the MenACWY control vaccine. V and J are TRBV3-1 (or the pseudogene TRBV3-2) and TRBJ1-3, with D hard to call. The DNA of the CDR3 is TGTGCCAGCAGCCAAGGAGATTCGAGATACGCTGGAAACACCATATATTTT. It is translated as CASSQGDSRYAGNTIYF.